What follows are 21 T cell receptor beta chains derived from one specimen sequenced in a study of response to subunit inactivated influenza vaccine (dated by TCRdb to the late 2010s). Library generation was performed with RT-PCR. The reads were generated on an Illumina HiSeq 2500. TCRdb trimmed public reads at Q25 via fastp, called clones via MiXCR and kept in-frame beta chains. Each CDR3 protein appears once, grouped with its most common genes and DNA. For this sample there are 150,000 to 200,000 distinct CDR3 sequences; 9.5% to 15% appear just once. Approximately 30% of the sample is taken by the ten largest. A further study also used this sample, focusing on T cells expressing NK-cell markers. The second paper states: TCR beta cDNA libraries were made by 5'RACE template switching that added a universal primer site and unique molecular identifiers.

This specimen consisted of CD8+ T cells sorted from PBMCs, obtained less than 13 days after vaccination. The receptors derive from a man in his fifties who received an inactivated influenza vaccine. Donor details come from another sample of the same person, matched by shared clones.

In this sample, this clonotype turned up a few times. The chain joins TRBV7-6 to TRBJ2-1; D uncertain. The CDR3 sequence is 11 residues long. The germline gives CDR1 SGHVS, CDR2 FNYEAQ. Between the trimmed V and J ends, which lost 5 bases and 10 bases, there was a span of 9 bases. This chain's CDR3 is CASSSMDEQFF. The CDR3 DNA follows: TGTGCCAGCAGCAGCATGGACGAGCAGTTCTTC. The full variable domain, with the rest looked up from reference TRBV7-6 and TRBJ2-1, is GAGVSQSPRYKVTKRGQDVALRCDPISGHVSLYWYRQALGQGPEFLTYFNYEAQQDKSGLPNDRFSAERPEGSISTLTIQRTEQRDSAMYRCASSSMDEQFFGPGTRLTVL.

This clonotype occurred a few times. The gene calls are TRBV28 and TRBJ2-5; a weak D match, TRBD1 (5 bases). The CDR3 runs 15 residues. Germline V lookup: CDR1 MDHEN, CDR2 SYDVKM. V lost 6 bases, J lost 5 bases, and 19 bases lay in between. The CDR3 here is CASSSRLAGLETQYF. Here the CDR3 DNA reads TGTGCCAGCAGCTCGAGGTTGGCAGGGCTGGAGACCCAGTACTTC. Filled out from reference TRBV28 and TRBJ2-5, the complete variable domain reads DVKVTQSSRYLVKRTGEKVFLECVQDMDHENMFWYRQDPGLGLRLIYFSYDVKMKEKGDIPEGYSVSREKKERFSLILESASTNQTSMYLCASSSRLAGLETQYFGPGTRLLVL.

This clonotype was seen many times. CDR3 DNA sequence: TGCGCCAGCAGCCAAGATCCACAGGATGAGGAGGCTTTCTTT. It is translated as CASSQDPQDEEAFF. The chain carries TRBV4-1 and TRBJ1-1, with D tentatively TRBD1 (5 bases). Germline V lookup: CDR1 MGHRA, CDR2 YSYEKL. The CDR3 covers 14 residues. Trimming shortened V by 0 bases and J by 11 bases, and 16 bases separated the two germline ends.

The rearrangement joins TRBV9 to TRBJ2-3; the D gene is possibly TRBD1 (5 bases). This CDR3 region has 13 residues. Germline lookup yields CDR1 SGDLS and CDR2 YYNGEE. V was trimmed by 3 bases and J by 6 bases, leaving 11 bases between them. The CDR3 is CASSADSLDTQYF. CDR3 in DNA: TGTGCCAGCAGCGCCGACAGTCTGGATACGCAGTATTTT. Using reference TRBV9 and TRBJ2-3 for the parts outside the CDR3, the full variable domain is DSGVTQTPKHLITATGQRVTLRCSPRSGDLSVYWYQQSLDQGLQFLIQYYNGEERAKGNILERFSAQQFPDLHSELNLSSLELGDSALYFCASSADSLDTQYFGPGTRLTVL.

The V and J genes are TRBV28 and TRBJ2-7, with D tentatively TRBD2 (6 bases). This CDR3 comprises 14 residues. Trimming stripped 5 bases from V and 5 bases from J, with 16 bases between. Germline V gives CDR1 MDHEN, CDR2 SYDVKM. CDR3 sequence: CASSDPGVSHEQYF. The CDR3, as DNA: TGTGCCAGCAGTGATCCGGGAGTGTCCCACGAGCAGTACTTC.

This clonotype was found many times. V gene TRBV7-2 combines with J gene TRBJ2-3, with D possibly TRBD2 on 5 matching bases. The CDR3 length is 16 residues. V lost 1 base and J lost 0, with 11 bases in between. Germline CDR1 reads SGHTA; CDR2 reads FQGNSA. The CDR3 loop reads CASSLVPAESTDTQYF. The CDR3 region has the DNA TGTGCCAGCAGCTTAGTTCCAGCGGAGAGCACAGATACGCAGTATTTT.

The table lists this clonotype with a few counts. The chain carries TRBV4-2 and TRBJ2-4, with 13 positions matching TRBD2. The V gene end was trimmed by 1 base and the J gene end by 3 bases; junction bases not matched to a gene: 6. The germline gives CDR1 LGHNA, CDR2 YNFKEQ. There are 18 residues in the CDR3. CDR3 in amino acids: CASSQVPGTSGDKNIQYF. The CDR3 region has the DNA TGTGCCAGCAGCCAAGTCCCCGGGACTAGCGGGGACAAAAACATTCAGTACTTC.

The table lists this clonotype with many counts. The chain carries TRBV28 and TRBJ2-6; D gene uncertain. The CDR3 loop spans 18 amino acids. V was shortened by 7 bases and J by 3 bases, with 22 bases between the two germline ends. In germline, CDR1 is MDHEN, CDR2 SYDVKM. Here the CDR3 DNA reads TGTGCCAGCACCCCTGGCGAGAGCGATTTCTTTGGGGCCAACGTCCTGACTTTC. Its translation: CASTPGESDFFGANVLTF.

This clonotype was found a few times. The chain is built from TRBV15 and TRBJ1-4, with D unclear. Trimming pared 1 base from V and 7 bases from J, leaving 16 bases between. CDR3 length equals 16 residues. Germline CDR1 and CDR2: LNHNV and YYDKDF (reference sequence). The CDR3 is CATSRAYPSPSEKLFF. The CDR3 DNA reads as TGTGCCACCAGCAGAGCTTATCCTAGCCCCTCTGAAAAACTGTTTTTT.

The gene calls are TRBV5-6 and TRBJ2-7, with 7 positions matching TRBD2. This CDR3 spans 15 amino acids. CDR1 and CDR2 (germline): SGHDT, YYEEEE. J lost 2 bases, V lost 0 bases, and 5 bases had no gene match. The CDR3 region is CASSLGLAEPYEQYF. CDR3 coding DNA: TGTGCCAGCAGCTTGGGTCTAGCGGAACCCTACGAGCAGTACTTC.

Many counts were recorded for this clonotype. The chain combines TRBV7-9 with TRBJ1-5; D is ambiguous. The CDR3 is 12 amino acids. Trimming left V 1 base short and J 5 bases short, with 3 bases between. Per the germline V gene, CDR1 is SEHNR and CDR2 is FQNEAQ (reference sequence). The CDR3 is CASSLGDQPQHF. The CDR3 coding sequence is TGTGCCAGCAGCTTAGGCGATCAGCCCCAGCATTTT.

In this sample, this clonotype turned up many times. This chain joins TRBV20-1 and TRBJ1-2, with no clear D. The CDR3 covers 9 residues. Trimming removed 4 bases at V and 3 bases at J, with 0 bases between. Germline loops: CDR1 DFQATT, CDR2 SNEGSKA (reference sequence). This CDR3 reads CSANYGYTF. The CDR3 region has the DNA TGCAGTGCTAACTATGGCTACACCTTC.

This clonotype was counted a few times. V usage is TRBV20-1 and J usage is TRBJ2-3; D gene uncertain. This CDR3 contains 16 residues. Trimming pared 2 bases from V and 1 base from J, leaving 16 bases between. Germline CDR1 is DFQATT and CDR2 is SNEGSKA (reference sequence). The CDR3 DNA follows: TGCAGTGCTAGACCGGAGTGGGTAGCCCGCACAGATACGCAGTATTTT. Residues: CSARPEWVARTDTQYF.

V gene TRBV6-5 combines with J gene TRBJ2-7; 9 bases fit TRBD1. V lost 6 bases to trimming and J lost 2 bases; unmatched junction nucleotides: 5. Germline V gene sequence: CDR1 MNHEY, CDR2 SVGAGI. The CDR3 runs 14 residues. CDR3 nucleotides: TGTGCCAGCAGCTATGGACAGGGGACCTACGAGCAGTACTTC. This codes for CASSYGQGTYEQYF.

The rearrangement joins TRBV24-1 to TRBJ2-1; D not certain. Trimming cost V 9 bases and J 0 bases, with 5 bases left between them. The CDR3 totals 12 residues. CDR1 and CDR2 (germline): KGHDR, SFDVKD. The CDR3 protein is CATGDSYNEQFF. In nucleotides, the CDR3 is TGTGCCACCGGGGACTCCTACAATGAGCAGTTCTTC.

The chain has TRBV15 and TRBJ2-1; TRBD1 matches 9 bases. Trimming removed 4 bases from V and 2 bases from J; junction bases left unmatched: 3. The CDR3 covers 15 residues. Germline-derived CDR1 and CDR2 are LNHNV and YYDKDF (reference sequence). The CDR3 here is CATSIDRGAYNEQFF. CDR3 nucleotide sequence: TGTGCCACCAGCATCGACAGGGGGGCCTACAATGAGCAGTTCTTC.

The chain combines TRBV3-1 with TRBJ2-7, with 8 bases fitting TRBD2. The CDR3 is 15 residues long. The trim removed 0 bases at V and 4 bases at J, leaving 5 bases unmatched. Germline loops: CDR1 LGHDT, CDR2 YNNKEL (reference sequence). CDR3 sequence: CASSQDREGRYEQYF. CDR3 bases: TGTGCCAGCAGCCAAGATCGGGAGGGGCGGTACGAGCAGTACTTC.

The V call is TRBV7-6, the J call TRBJ2-1, with TRBD2 as a possible D gene (5 bases). The CDR3 is 15 residues long. Germline loops: CDR1 SGHVS, CDR2 FNYEAQ. The V end was cut by 2 bases, the J end by 10 bases, with 18 bases between. The CDR3 loop reads CASSLRSLAVSEQFF. The DNA for the CDR3 is TGTGCCAGCAGCTTAAGGTCCCTAGCCGTGTCCGAGCAGTTCTTC. The variable domain in full, completed from reference TRBV7-6 and TRBJ2-1, reads GAGVSQSPRYKVTKRGQDVALRCDPISGHVSLYWYRQALGQGPEFLTYFNYEAQQDKSGLPNDRFSAERPEGSISTLTIQRTEQRDSAMYRCASSLRSLAVSEQFFGPGTRLTVL.

This clonotype was observed a handful of times. V gene TRBV12-3 or TRBV12-4 combines with J gene TRBJ2-3, with 7 bases fitting TRBD1. This CDR3 is 14 amino acids long. V trimming: 8 bases; J trimming: 2 bases; junction bases outside the gene matches: 7. The CDR3 DNA sequence: TGTGCCAGCGGGCGACAGGGCATCACAGATACGCAGTATTTT. Amino acids: CASGRQGITDTQYF.

The chain carries TRBV7-6 and TRBJ2-5; tentative D call: TRBD2 (5 bases). The germline CDR1 and CDR2 sequences are SGHVS and FNYEAQ. This CDR3 has 14 amino acids. Trimming left V 4 bases short and J 4 bases short, with 13 bases between. CDR3 DNA: TGTGCCAGCAGCTCAGGCCCTCGGGGAGAGACCCAGTACTTC. Its translation: CASSSGPRGETQYF. Full variable domain (rest looked up from reference TRBV7-6 and TRBJ2-5): GAGVSQSPRYKVTKRGQDVALRCDPISGHVSLYWYRQALGQGPEFLTYFNYEAQQDKSGLPNDRFSAERPEGSISTLTIQRTEQRDSAMYRCASSSGPRGETQYFGPGTRLLVL.

This clonotype has a count of ten or more. The chain uses TRBV9 and TRBJ2-2; 7 bases map to TRBD1. The V gene's germline CDR1 is SGDLS and CDR2 YYNGEE. The trim removed 3 bases at V and 4 bases at J, leaving 9 bases unmatched. The CDR3 extends over 16 amino acids. CDR3 sequence: CASSASTGASTGELFF. The CDR3 bases are TGTGCCAGCAGCGCAAGCACAGGGGCGAGCACCGGGGAGCTGTTTTTT. Complete variable domain (other parts from reference TRBV9 and TRBJ2-2): DSGVTQTPKHLITATGQRVTLRCSPRSGDLSVYWYQQSLDQGLQFLIQYYNGEERAKGNILERFSAQQFPDLHSELNLSSLELGDSALYFCASSASTGASTGELFFGEGSRLTVL.